The sequence of this T cell receptor (beta chain) was determined in a study of cytomegalovirus exposure and HLA in healthy donors. As for the study in general: Findings of an earlier analysis included some 110 million unique TCR beta sequences from 190 million or so T cells. Study findings and constraints: Later genetic work tied a missense DCLRE1C variant to beta-chain V and J trimming. The authors later found HLA-associated TCR beta chains more clonally expanded than equally common others. Earlier analysis yielded a pattern in which most TCR beta V segments were productive about 90% or about 30% of the time.

Trimming cost V 0 bases and J 0 bases, with 12 bases left between them. The germline V gene encodes CDR1 MNHEY and CDR2 SVGAGI. The CDR3 spans 16 residues. Use of 60 Vbeta and 13 Jbeta primers characterized the PCR. The protocol was immunoSEQ multiplex PCR, while the TCRdb copy is restricted to in-frame clones and leaves out a portion. Of approximately 220,000 clones listed, 70% to 90% are singletons. This clone came up once. Its target is unknown. The receptor was isolated from a man younger than 40 in good health and CMV-seronegative. Sequenced input: PBMCs. V usage is TRBV6-5 and J usage is TRBJ2-7, with unresolved D. The CDR3 region has the DNA TGTGCCAGCAGTTACTCGAGCTCCTCAGGCTCCTACGAGCAGTACTTC. It yields the protein CASSYSSSSGSYEQYF.